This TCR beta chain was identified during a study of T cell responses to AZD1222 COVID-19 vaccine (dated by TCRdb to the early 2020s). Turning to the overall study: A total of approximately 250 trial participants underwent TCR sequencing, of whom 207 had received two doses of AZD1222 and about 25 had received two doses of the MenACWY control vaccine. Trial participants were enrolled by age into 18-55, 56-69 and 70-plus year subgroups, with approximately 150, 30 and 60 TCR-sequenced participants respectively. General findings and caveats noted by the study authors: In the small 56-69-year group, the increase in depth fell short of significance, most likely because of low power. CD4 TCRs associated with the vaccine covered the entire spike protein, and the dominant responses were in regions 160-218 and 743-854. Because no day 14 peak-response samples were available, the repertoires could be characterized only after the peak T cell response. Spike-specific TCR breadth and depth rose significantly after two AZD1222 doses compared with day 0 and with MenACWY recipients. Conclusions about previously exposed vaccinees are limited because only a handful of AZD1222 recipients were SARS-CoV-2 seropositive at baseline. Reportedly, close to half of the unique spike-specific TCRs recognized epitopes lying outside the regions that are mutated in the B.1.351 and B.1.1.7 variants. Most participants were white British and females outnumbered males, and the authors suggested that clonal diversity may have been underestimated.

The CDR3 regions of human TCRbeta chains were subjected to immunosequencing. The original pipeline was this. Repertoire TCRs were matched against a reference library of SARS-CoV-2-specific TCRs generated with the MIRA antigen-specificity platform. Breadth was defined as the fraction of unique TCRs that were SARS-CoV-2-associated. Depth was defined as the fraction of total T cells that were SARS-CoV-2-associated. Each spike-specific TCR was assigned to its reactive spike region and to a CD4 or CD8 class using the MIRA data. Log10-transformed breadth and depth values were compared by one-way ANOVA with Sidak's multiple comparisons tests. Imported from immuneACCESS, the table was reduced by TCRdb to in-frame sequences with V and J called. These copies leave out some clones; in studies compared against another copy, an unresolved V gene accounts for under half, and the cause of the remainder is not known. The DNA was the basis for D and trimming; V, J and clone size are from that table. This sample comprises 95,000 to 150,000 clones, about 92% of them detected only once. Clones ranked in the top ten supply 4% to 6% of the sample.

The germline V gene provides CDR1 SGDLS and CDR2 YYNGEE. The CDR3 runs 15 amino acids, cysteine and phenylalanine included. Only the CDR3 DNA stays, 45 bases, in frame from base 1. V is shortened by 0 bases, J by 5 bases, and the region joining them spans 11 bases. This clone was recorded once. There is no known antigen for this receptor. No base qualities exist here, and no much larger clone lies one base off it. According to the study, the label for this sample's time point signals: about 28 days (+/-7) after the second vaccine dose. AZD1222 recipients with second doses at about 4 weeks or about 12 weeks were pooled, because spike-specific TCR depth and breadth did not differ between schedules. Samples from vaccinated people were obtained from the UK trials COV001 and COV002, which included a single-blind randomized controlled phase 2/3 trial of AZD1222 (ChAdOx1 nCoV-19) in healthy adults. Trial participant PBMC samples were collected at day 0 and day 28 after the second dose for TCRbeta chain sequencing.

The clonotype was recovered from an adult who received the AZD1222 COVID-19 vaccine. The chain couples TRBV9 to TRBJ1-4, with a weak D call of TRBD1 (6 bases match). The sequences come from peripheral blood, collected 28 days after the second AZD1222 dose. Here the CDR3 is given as CASSVEGGGNEKLFF. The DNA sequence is TGTGCCAGCAGCGTAGAGGGCGGGGGCAATGAAAAACTGTTTTTT.